This record looks at one T cell receptor beta chain sequence and its context. Its antigen is undetermined. This record comes from a study of T cell repertoires in cytomegalovirus infection. Study-wide context: Recently identified HLA-C-restricted and well-studied HLA-B-restricted CMV epitopes were used. CMV infection and matching HLA type were both indicated by public TCR beta signatures. Study-level findings and limits: Adding up the frequency of public TCR beta families identified people who carried CMV plus the relevant HLA. Predominance within the ex vivo response was attributable to HLA-C-restricted CMV-specific TCR beta clonotypes.

Trimming removed 4 bases from V and 1 base from J; junction bases left unmatched: 7. Germline CDR1 SGHNT, CDR2 YYREEE (reference sequence). The CDR3 length is 17 residues. TCRdb processed the reads anew with MiXCR; each CDR3 protein has one entry. The sample carries approximately 260,000 distinct CDR3 sequences, approximately 22% recorded once. The clonotype originates from a human donor in good health (CMV status not recorded). Some clones in this sample may be carry-over from other donors' samples. The sample in question was cultured PBMCs, obtained from culture after CMV antigen stimulation. The V and J genes are TRBV5-4 and TRBJ2-1; 11 nucleotides agree with TRBD2. The CDR3 coding sequence is TGTGCCAGCAGCCCAAATTTAGCGGGAGGGTCCTACAATGAGCAGTTCTTC. Amino acids: CASSPNLAGGSYNEQFF.